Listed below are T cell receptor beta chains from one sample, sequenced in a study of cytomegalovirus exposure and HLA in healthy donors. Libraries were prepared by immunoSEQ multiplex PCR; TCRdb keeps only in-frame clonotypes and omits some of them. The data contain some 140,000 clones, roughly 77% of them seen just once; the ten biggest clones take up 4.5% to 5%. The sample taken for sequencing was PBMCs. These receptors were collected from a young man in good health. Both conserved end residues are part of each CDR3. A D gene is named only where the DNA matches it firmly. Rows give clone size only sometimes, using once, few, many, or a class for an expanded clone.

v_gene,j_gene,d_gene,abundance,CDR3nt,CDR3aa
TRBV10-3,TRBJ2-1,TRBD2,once,TGTGCCGTCGAGGGAGGGTACAATGAGCAGTTCTTC,CAVEGGYNEQFF
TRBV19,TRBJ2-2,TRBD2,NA,TGTGCCAGTAGTACCATAGCGGGAGGCAACACCGGGGAGCTGTTTTTT,CASSTIAGGNTGELFF
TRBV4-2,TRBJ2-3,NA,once,TGTGCCAGCAGCCAAGATTATGATACGCAGTATTTT,CASSQDYDTQYF
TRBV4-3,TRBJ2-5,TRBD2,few,TGCGCCAGCAGCCAAGCCCCAGCGGGAGGACGGGGGGAGACCCAGTACTTC,CASSQAPAGGRGETQYF
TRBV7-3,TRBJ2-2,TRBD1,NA,TGTGCCAGCAGCCCCCGACAGGGACCTGGCGGGGAGCTGTTTTTT,CASSPRQGPGGELFF
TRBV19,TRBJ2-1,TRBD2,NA,TGTGCCAGTAGTCCCCGGACTAGCGGCTACAATGAGCAGTTCTTC,CASSPRTSGYNEQFF
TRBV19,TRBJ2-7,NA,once,TGTGCCAGTAGTCCCAGGGGAGTCACCTACGAGCAGTACTTC,CASSPRGVTYEQYF
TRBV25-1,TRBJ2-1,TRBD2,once,TGTGCCAGCACCTCTCGGACTAGCGGGAGGAGTAATGAGCAGTTCTTC,CASTSRTSGRSNEQFF
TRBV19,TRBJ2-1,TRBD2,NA,TGTGCCAGTAGTCCGGGGGGAGGGCCCAATGAGCAGTTCTTC,CASSPGGGPNEQFF
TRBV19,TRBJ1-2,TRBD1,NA,TGTGCCAGTTGCCTGGACAGGGGATATGGCTACACCTTC,CASCLDRGYGYTF
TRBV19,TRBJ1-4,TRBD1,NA,TGTGCCAGTAGTATGACCGTGGCAGGGGGAAAACTGTTTTTT,CASSMTVAGGKLFF
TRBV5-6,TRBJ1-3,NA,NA,TGTGCCAGCAGCTTGGATCTCTCTGGAAACACCATATATTTT,CASSLDLSGNTIYF
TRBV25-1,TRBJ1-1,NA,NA,TGTGCCAGCCAGGGTGTAGGTACTGAAGCTTTCTTT,CASQGVGTEAFF
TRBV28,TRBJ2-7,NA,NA,TGTGCCAGCAGTTTAGCGGGGACCGAGGCCGAGCAGTACTTC,CASSLAGTEAEQYF
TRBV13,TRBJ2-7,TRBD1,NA,TGTGCCAGCAGCTTACGCGGACAGGGCTACGAGCAGTACTTC,CASSLRGQGYEQYF